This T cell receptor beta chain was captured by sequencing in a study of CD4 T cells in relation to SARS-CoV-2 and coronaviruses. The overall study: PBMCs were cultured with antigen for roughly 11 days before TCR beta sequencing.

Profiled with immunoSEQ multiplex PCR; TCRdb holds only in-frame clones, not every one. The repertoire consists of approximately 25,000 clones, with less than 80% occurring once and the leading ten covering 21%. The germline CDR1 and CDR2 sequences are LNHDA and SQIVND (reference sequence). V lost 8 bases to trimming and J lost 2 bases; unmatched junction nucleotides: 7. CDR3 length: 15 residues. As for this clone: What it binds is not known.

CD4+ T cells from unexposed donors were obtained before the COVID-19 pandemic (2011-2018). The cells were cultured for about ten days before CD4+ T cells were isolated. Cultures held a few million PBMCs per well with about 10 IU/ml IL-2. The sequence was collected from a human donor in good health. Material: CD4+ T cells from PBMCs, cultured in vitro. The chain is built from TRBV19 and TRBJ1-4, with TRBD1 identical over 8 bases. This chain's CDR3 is CASSGQGTTNEKLFF. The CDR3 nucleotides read TGTGCCAGTTCTGGACAGGGAACCACTAATGAAAAACTGTTTTTT. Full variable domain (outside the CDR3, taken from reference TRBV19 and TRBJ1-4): DGGITQSPKYLFRKEGQNVTLSCEQNLNHDAMYWYRQDPGQGLRLIYYSQIVNDFQKGDIAEGYSVSREKKESFPLTVTSAQKNPTAFYLCASSGQGTTNEKLFFGSGTQLSVL.